This TCR beta chain emerged from a study of molecular identifiers for immune sequencing clone quantification. MiXCR, applied by TCRdb to the PCR reads, yields one record per CDR3 protein. The sample has about 100,000 distinct CDR3 sequences; approximately 40% are singletons. This clonotype was recorded many times. Trimming shortened V by 1 base and J by 3 bases, and 9 bases separated the two germline ends. CDR1 and CDR2 from the germline V gene are SEHNR and FQNEAQ (reference sequence). The CDR3 consists of 14 residues. The chain carries TRBV7-9 and TRBJ1-1; possible D gene TRBD1, 5 bases. This TCR derives from a human donor in good health. Some libraries in this study had Jurkat cell RNA spiked in. The sequencing input was naive CD8+ T cells from blood, with Jurkat cell RNA spiked in. As for subset: FACS-sorted CD8+CD4-CCR7+CD45RA+ naive T cells. This chain's CDR3 is CASSLGAGYTEAFF. Here the CDR3 DNA reads TGTGCCAGCAGCTTAGGTGCAGGGTACACTGAAGCTTTCTTT.